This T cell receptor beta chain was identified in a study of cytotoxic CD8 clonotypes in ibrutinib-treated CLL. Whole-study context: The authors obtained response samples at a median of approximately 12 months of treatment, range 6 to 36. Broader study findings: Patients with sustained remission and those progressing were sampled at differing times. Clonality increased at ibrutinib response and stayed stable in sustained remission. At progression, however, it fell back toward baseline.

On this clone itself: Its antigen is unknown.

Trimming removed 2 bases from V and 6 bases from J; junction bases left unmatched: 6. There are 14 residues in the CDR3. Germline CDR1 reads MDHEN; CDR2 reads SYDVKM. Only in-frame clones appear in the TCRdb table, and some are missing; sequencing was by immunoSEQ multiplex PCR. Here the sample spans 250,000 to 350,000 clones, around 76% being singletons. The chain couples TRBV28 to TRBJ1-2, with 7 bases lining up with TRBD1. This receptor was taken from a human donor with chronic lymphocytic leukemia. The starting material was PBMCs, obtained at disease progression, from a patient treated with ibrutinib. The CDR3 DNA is TGTGCCAGCAGTTTAGAAACCGGGACAGATGGCTACACCTTC. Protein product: CASSLETGTDGYTF.